These 15 T cell receptor beta chains share one sample of origin, sequenced in a study. Treg sorting used a CD4+CD25+CD127-/low gate. One entry per CDR3 protein results from TCRdb running MiXCR on the 5' RACE reads. Found here are more than 10,000 distinct CDR3 sequences, roughly 51% of them singletons; the top ten hold about 11%. The material sequenced was tumor-infiltrating Tregs sorted from the breast tumor. The receptors come from a female donor with breast cancer.

The rearrangement joins TRBV2 to TRBJ2-4; weak D call: TRBD1 (5 bases). V lost 8 bases, J lost 9 bases, and 17 bases lay in between. CDR1 and CDR2 (germline): SNHLY, FYNNEI. CDR3 length: 13 amino acids. Here the CDR3 DNA reads TGTGCCAGCTCCAGGGCGGATAAGGGCATTCAGTACTTC. Translation: CASSRADKGIQYF.

This clonotype was seen only a few times. V is TRBV29-1 and J is TRBJ1-5, with D maybe TRBD1 (6 bases). Trimming removed 6 bases at V and 3 bases at J, with 15 bases between. CDR3 length: 14 amino acids. Germline V gene lookup returns CDR1 SQVTM and CDR2 ANQGSEA. This CDR3 reads CSVGTGTNNQPQHF. CDR3 bases: TGCAGCGTGGGCACAGGGACCAACAATCAGCCCCAGCATTTT.

The V gene is TRBV4-3, the J gene TRBJ2-6; 8 bases line up with TRBD1. The V gene end was trimmed by 0 bases and the J gene end by 4 bases; junction bases not matched to a gene: 2. Germline V gives CDR1 LGHNA, CDR2 YSLEER. The CDR3 has 16 residues. The chain's CDR3 is CASSQETGGGANVLTF. CDR3 nucleotide sequence: TGCGCCAGCAGCCAAGAAACAGGGGGAGGGGCCAACGTCCTGACTTTC.

This clonotype was picked up a small number of times. V usage is TRBV20-1 and J usage is TRBJ1-1, with no clear D. V lost 0 bases to trimming and J lost 9 bases, with 11 bases between them. This CDR3 comprises 12 residues. Germline CDR1 and CDR2: DFQATT and SNEGSKA (reference sequence). Written as DNA, the CDR3 is TGCAGTGCTAGAGATGTGGGCAGACAAGCTTTCTTT. Translated, it gives CSARDVGRQAFF.

V gene TRBV6-1 combines with J gene TRBJ1-1; no firm D call. Trimming cost V 2 bases and J 9 bases, with 13 bases left between them. The CDR3 contains 13 residues. CDR1 is MNHNS and CDR2 is SASEGT in the germline V gene. As DNA, the CDR3 is TGTGCCAGCAGTGAATTTGAGGCAGCACAAGCTTTCTTT. It is translated as CASSEFEAAQAFF.

The chain uses TRBV7-2 and TRBJ2-1; no definite D call. V dropped 0 bases and J dropped 9 bases, with 9 bases sitting between them. The CDR3 sequence is 13 residues long. The germline V gene encodes CDR1 SGHTA and CDR2 FQGNSA. CDR3 sequence: CASSLALTGEQFF. CDR3 nucleotide sequence: TGTGCCAGCAGCTTAGCCCTGACGGGTGAGCAGTTCTTC.

The sample holds a few counts of this clonotype. The chain links TRBV7-2 to TRBJ2-5; D not resolved. The CDR3 contains 13 residues. Germline loops: CDR1 SGHTA, CDR2 FQGNSA. The V end lost 2 bases, the J end lost 0 bases, and 4 bases lay between the germline ends. This chain's CDR3 is CASSLLDQETQYF. The CDR3 bases are TGTGCCAGCAGCTTATTGGACCAAGAGACCCAGTACTTC.

V is TRBV12-3 or TRBV12-4 and J is TRBJ2-1; D is perhaps TRBD2 (6 bases). V lost 5 bases and J lost 0, with 20 bases in between. The CDR3 length is 18 residues. CDR3 protein: CASSPGDWGFSSYNEQFF. The CDR3 DNA follows: TGTGCCAGCAGTCCCGGGGACTGGGGATTCAGCTCCTACAATGAGCAGTTCTTC.

The CDR3 spells CASRRGGQGPFYEQYF. The DNA for the CDR3 is TGTGCCAGCAGACGAGGGGGGCAGGGCCCCTTCTACGAGCAGTACTTC. The chain is built from TRBV6-1 and TRBJ2-7; D may correspond to TRBD1 or TRBD2 (6 bases each). CDR3 size: 16 residues. Between the trimmed V and J ends, which lost 6 bases and 3 bases, there was a span of 21 bases. Germline values: CDR1 MNHNS, CDR2 SASEGT.

The chain has TRBV28 and TRBJ1-1; 9 bases are a match to TRBD1. CDR3 length: 13 amino acids. V dropped 10 bases and J dropped 3; count of bases not matched to a gene: 6. The V gene's germline CDR1 is MDHEN and CDR2 SYDVKM. The CDR3 DNA reads TGTGCCACCGAGGGACAGGGTGACACTGAAGCTTTCTTT. Its translation is CATEGQGDTEAFF.

The CDR3 sequence: CSARGVQGLNSPLHF. The CDR3 nucleotides are TGCAGTGCTAGAGGGGTACAGGGATTGAATTCACCCCTCCACTTT. The genes are TRBV20-1 and TRBJ1-6; TRBD1 is a possible D gene (6 bases). Germline assignment: CDR1 DFQATT and CDR2 SNEGSKA (reference sequence). V was shortened by 1 base and J by 7 bases, with 14 bases between the two germline ends. The CDR3 totals 15 residues.

The chain has TRBV7-2 and TRBJ2-3, with D hard to call. V was cut by 5 bases and J by 4 bases, with 10 bases left in between. This CDR3 is 13 amino acids long. Germline CDR1 SGHTA, CDR2 FQGNSA. The CDR3 region is CASSPDRPDTQYF. The CDR3, as DNA: TGTGCCAGCAGCCCTGATCGCCCAGATACGCAGTATTTT.

The chain combines TRBV7-2 with TRBJ2-3; TRBD2 matches 8 bases. Trimming at V came to 0 bases and at J to 11 bases, leaving 4 bases not matched to a gene. Germline V lookup: CDR1 SGHTA, CDR2 FQGNSA. The CDR3 runs 13 residues. The CDR3 here is CASSLATSEQQYF. For the CDR3, the DNA is TGTGCCAGCAGCTTAGCGACTAGCGAGCAGCAGTATTTT.

Notes on this clonotype: The junction departs from germline at one end; a sequencing error may be responsible. CDR3 loop: CAGSSRLPGGNEQFF. CDR3 in DNA: TGTGCCGGCAGTTCTAGACTTCCCGGGGGCAATGAGCAGTTCTTC. V gene TRBV27 combines with J gene TRBJ2-1; perhaps TRBD2 as D (6 bases). The CDR3 runs to 15 residues. From germline, CDR1 is MNHEY and CDR2 SMNVEV (reference sequence).

The rearrangement joins TRBV20-1 to TRBJ2-1, with 13 bases lining up with TRBD2. The J segment lost 1 base and the V segment lost 6 bases, leaving 6 bases of the junction unmatched. The germline V gene has CDR1 DFQATT and CDR2 SNEGSKA (reference sequence). The length of the CDR3 is 16 residues. The CDR3: CSAPTSGRVSYNEQFF. DNA for the CDR3: TGCAGTGCACCAACTAGCGGGAGGGTTTCCTACAATGAGCAGTTCTTC.